This T cell receptor (beta chain) was documented in a study of response to subunit inactivated influenza vaccine. Notes on this clonotype: Its antigen remains unidentified.

Findings and limits, study-wide: That few new T cells are recruited by each seasonal influenza vaccination was the authors' suggestion.

MiXCR, applied by TCRdb to the RT-PCR reads, yields one record per CDR3 protein. The sample carries roughly 460,000 distinct CDR3 sequences, approximately 10% recorded once. Trimming removed 8 bases from V and 7 bases from J, with 22 bases in between. The CDR3 contains 14 residues. Germline V CDR1 and CDR2: SGHRS, YFSETQ. This TCR was recovered from a man in his fifties or sixties who received an inactivated influenza vaccine. The rearrangement links TRBV5-1 to TRBJ2-7, with D tentatively TRBD2 (6 bases). Source: PBMCs from blood, taken 45 days after vaccination. The CDR3 bases are TGCGCCAGTACGCGGGACTCCACACGGGGGGAGCAGTACTTC. This translates into CASTRDSTRGEQYF.